This is a list of T cell receptor beta chains from one sample in a study of blood T cell repertoires in COVID-19. This table comes from immunoSEQ multiplex PCR, and its TCRdb copy is limited to in-frame clones, with some not included. The data show 81,000 or so clones, approximately 85% seen once. Sample: peripheral blood. The receptors here all came from a middle-aged man with COVID-19, enrolled during active disease. CDR3s leave out the opening cysteine and the closing phenylalanine or tryptophan. Not every row has a clone size; where given, it reads once, few, many or a size class.

v_gene,abundance,len,j_gene,CDR3aa
TRBV7-8,-,13,TRBJ2-5,ASSAGTGVGQTQY
TRBV29-1,-,10,TRBJ1-3,SVGSPRDTIY
TRBV11-2,-,13,TRBJ2-7,ASSLEAGPSYEQY
TRBV10-3,-,12,TRBJ2-3,AINPGGPTDTQY
TRBV28,-,10,TRBJ2-1,ASSNSGREQF
TRBV19,-,13,TRBJ2-1,ASQLDRGPYNEQF
TRBV7-9,-,13,TRBJ1-1,ASSPPGGTNTEAF
TRBV21-1,-,16,TRBJ2-3,ASSKGGGLPKLSDTQY
TRBV4-1,-,12,TRBJ2-7,ASSQVERGHEQY
TRBV19,-,12,TRBJ1-2,ASSVGQGGYGYT
TRBV6-5,once,11,TRBJ2-1,ASITGERNEQF
TRBV6-5,once,11,TRBJ1-1,ASKGSGSGRTF
TRBV5-6,-,14,TRBJ1-6,ASYPWAGSYNSPLH
TRBV6-5,-,13,TRBJ1-1,ASRRTVGSNTEAF
TRBV27,-,13,TRBJ1-4,ASSDRGLNNEKLF
TRBV5-6,few,12,TRBJ2-7,ASSLRGLVDEQY
TRBV2,-,12,TRBJ1-2,ASSPTTGRDGYT
TRBV28,-,13,TRBJ1-1,ASSLGGASGTEAF
TRBV18,-,13,TRBJ1-2,ASSPDSWQGQGYT
TRBV7-2,-,12,TRBJ1-5,ASSLTGFNQPQH
TRBV9,-,12,TRBJ2-7,ASSKGQGAYEQY
TRBV2,-,11,TRBJ1-2,ASSERGSYGYT
TRBV6-6,-,14,TRBJ1-1,ASSSYRGLVNTEAF
TRBV5-1,-,11,TRBJ2-1,ASSLSAYNEQF
TRBV13,few,18,TRBJ2-7,ASSPRTAQRVREGQYEQY
TRBV6-5,-,11,TRBJ1-2,ASSPGTGHGYT
TRBV7-3,-,14,TRBJ1-5,ASSDWDRDGNQPQH
TRBV28,-,11,TRBJ2-2,ASSLYIPGELF